A single sample gave rise to the 4 T cell receptor beta chains below, sequenced in a study of Tregs in tolerant kidney transplant recipients. TCRdb's copy holds only in-frame clones and misses some; the assay was immunoSEQ multiplex PCR. The sample has about 240,000 clones; 80% to 85% are singletons. The sequenced sample consisted of CD4+ T cells from blood. The receptors stem from a human donor in good health.

V is TRBV4-2 and J is TRBJ2-1, with 7 bases fitting TRBD2. CDR1 LGHNA and CDR2 YNFKEQ come from the germline V gene. The V segment lost 0 bases and the J segment 1 base; nucleotides outside the gene matches: 3. The CDR3 sequence is 16 residues long. The CDR3 DNA sequence: TGTGCCAGCAGCCAAGAGTGGGGGGGGTCCTACAATGAGCAGTTCTTC. Encoded protein: CASSQEWGGSYNEQFF.

In this sample, this clone turned up once. This specimen includes other DNA sequences encoding the same CDR3. This chain connects TRBV11-3 to TRBJ2-5; D is unresolved. The CDR3 is made up of 13 amino acids. Germline V gene data show CDR1 as SGHNT and CDR2 as YENEEA. Trimming cost V 0 bases and J 1 base, with 3 bases left between them. In nucleotides, the CDR3 is TGTGCCAGCAGCTTAGATCCCCAAGAGACCCAGTACTTC. It encodes CASSLDPQETQYF.

This clone was recorded once. The V call is TRBV11-2, the J call TRBJ2-5; 9 bases line up with TRBD1. The germline CDR1 and CDR2 sequences are SGHAT and FQNNGV. The length of the CDR3 is 16 residues. With V trimmed by 5 bases and J by 5 bases, 12 bases remained unmatched. CDR3 in amino acids: CASSPLPGQGRETQYF. DNA of the CDR3: TGTGCCAGCAGCCCCTTACCGGGACAGGGTCGGGAGACCCAGTACTTC.

The chain has TRBV5-1 and TRBJ2-7; D remains unclear. Per the germline V gene, CDR1 is SGHRS and CDR2 is YFSETQ. Trimming took off 4 bases at V and 0 bases at J, with 14 bases between the two ends. This CDR3 spans 15 amino acids. CDR3 in DNA: TGCGCCAGCAGCCCGGCCTCCCCCTACTCCTACGAGCAGTACTTC. Translation gives CASSPASPYSYEQYF.